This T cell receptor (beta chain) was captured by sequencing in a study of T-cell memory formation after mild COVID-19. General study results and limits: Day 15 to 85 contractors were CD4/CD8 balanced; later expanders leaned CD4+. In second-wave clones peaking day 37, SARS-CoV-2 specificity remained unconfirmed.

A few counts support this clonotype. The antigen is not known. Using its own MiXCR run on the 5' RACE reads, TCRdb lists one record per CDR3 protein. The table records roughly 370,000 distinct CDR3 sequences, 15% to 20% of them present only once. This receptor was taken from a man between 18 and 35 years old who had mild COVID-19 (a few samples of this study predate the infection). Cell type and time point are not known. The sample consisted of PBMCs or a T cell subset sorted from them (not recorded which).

CDR3 DNA sequence: TGTGCCAGCAGCTCAATGGCCAGTGGGAGGACTGAAGCTTTCTTT. It translates to CASSSMASGRTEAFF. The V and J genes are TRBV7-9 and TRBJ1-1; no clear D gene. CDR1 is SEHNR, CDR2 FQNEAQ, per germline (reference sequence). This CDR3 is built from 15 residues. Trimming stripped 4 bases from V and 5 bases from J, with 17 bases between.